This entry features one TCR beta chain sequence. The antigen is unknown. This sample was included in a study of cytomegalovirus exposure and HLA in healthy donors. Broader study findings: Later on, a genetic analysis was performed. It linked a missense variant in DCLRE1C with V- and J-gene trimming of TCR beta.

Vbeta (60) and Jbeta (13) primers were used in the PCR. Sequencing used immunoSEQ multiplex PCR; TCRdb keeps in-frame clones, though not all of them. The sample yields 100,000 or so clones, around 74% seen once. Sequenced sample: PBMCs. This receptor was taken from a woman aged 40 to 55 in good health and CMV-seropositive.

CDR3 loop: CASSATGREQYF. CDR3 sequence (DNA): TGTGCCAGCAGTGCGACAGGGCGCGAGCAGTACTTC. V usage is TRBV2 and J usage is TRBJ2-7, with 7 bases identical to TRBD1. Germline loops: CDR1 SNHLY, CDR2 FYNNEI. This CDR3 has 12 residues. V shed 4 bases, J shed 6 bases, and the junction held 3 bases outside the gene matches.